This T cell receptor beta chain was identified in a study of T cell responses to AZD1222 COVID-19 vaccine. Study-level points and caveats: Clonal diversity may have been underestimated in mostly white British donors. Along spike, vaccine-associated CD4 TCRs were found throughout, with dominance at 160-218 and 743-854. Recipients of two AZD1222 doses showed rising Spike-specific TCR breadth and depth.

Some clones are missing from TCRdb's copy, which holds only in-frame ones; the method was immunoSEQ multiplex PCR. Altogether about 140,000 clones are present, approximately 89% being singletons, with the ten largest covering about 4.8%. About this clone: Its specificity is unknown.

The V end was cut by 6 bases, the J end by 2 bases, with 15 bases between. The CDR3 runs 14 residues. CDR1 is SGDLS, CDR2 YYNGEE, per germline. This receptor was taken from an adult in good health. The specimen comprised peripheral blood, sampled on day 0 of AZD1222 vaccination. J is TRBJ2-7 and V is TRBV9; D might be TRBD1 (7 bases). DNA of the CDR3: TGTGCCAGCACCCCACAGGGGAGGCCCTACGAGCAGTACTTC. Protein product: CASTPQGRPYEQYF.